These T cell receptor beta chains were read from a single sample in a study of cytomegalovirus exposure and HLA in healthy donors. The table came from immunoSEQ multiplex PCR; TCRdb's copy has only in-frame clones and leaves some out. The sample gives 110,000 to 150,000 clones, roughly 70% of which show up once; 6.5% to 9% is in the top ten. Sequenced input: PBMCs. These receptors all stem from a man aged 30-40 years in good health and CMV-seronegative. Both conserved end residues are part of each CDR3. Each record gives: clone size, V gene, J gene, CDR3 protein. Size is omitted from some rows. Given values are once, few, many or a class for expanded clones.

abundance: few
v_gene: TRBV7-9
j_gene: TRBJ2-1
CDR3aa: CASSPPGLGVTEQFF

abundance: .
v_gene: TRBV10-1
j_gene: TRBJ2-3
CDR3aa: CASGPGTLNTDTQYF

abundance: .
v_gene: TRBV18
j_gene: TRBJ1-2
CDR3aa: CASSPPGAAANYGYTF

abundance: .
v_gene: TRBV7-2
j_gene: TRBJ1-1
CDR3aa: CASTWDSGNTEAFF

abundance: .
v_gene: TRBV29-1
j_gene: TRBJ2-7
CDR3aa: CSVEGGAGLLSYEQYF

abundance: .
v_gene: TRBV15
j_gene: TRBJ2-7
CDR3aa: CATSMGAGDSYEQYF

abundance: few
v_gene: TRBV2
j_gene: TRBJ2-1
CDR3aa: CASSYRGLDNEQFF

abundance: .
v_gene: TRBV5-1
j_gene: TRBJ1-2
CDR3aa: CASSLLQASDYGYTF

abundance: .
v_gene: TRBV2
j_gene: TRBJ1-4
CDR3aa: CASRGQGAGEKLFF

abundance: few
v_gene: TRBV7-3
j_gene: TRBJ2-7
CDR3aa: CASSQRHGPYEQYF

abundance: few
v_gene: TRBV19
j_gene: TRBJ1-1
CDR3aa: CASSYQGWTEAFF

abundance: few
v_gene: TRBV9
j_gene: TRBJ2-7
CDR3aa: CASSVGGGQYEQYF

abundance: few
v_gene: TRBV7-9
j_gene: TRBJ1-5
CDR3aa: CASSFDGDQPQHF

abundance: medium-sized
v_gene: TRBV6-1
j_gene: TRBJ2-7
CDR3aa: CASSKGTGHREQYF

abundance: .
v_gene: TRBV5-1
j_gene: TRBJ2-7
CDR3aa: CASSFNAAEQYF

abundance: .
v_gene: TRBV28
j_gene: TRBJ2-5
CDR3aa: CASSSTGGETQYF

abundance: .
v_gene: TRBV18
j_gene: TRBJ2-2
CDR3aa: CASSQNRDRDTGELFF

abundance: .
v_gene: TRBV6-5
j_gene: TRBJ2-7
CDR3aa: CASSYSRVHEQYF